This T cell receptor beta chain was recorded in a study of cytomegalovirus exposure and HLA in healthy donors (dated by TCRdb to 2016 to 2017). Background on the whole study: According to an earlier analysis of 587 of the donors, about 179 million T cells yielded 120 million or so unique TCR beta sequences and less than 300 Gb of sequence data. Roughly 300 gigabases of sequencing data and approximately 85 million unique TCR sequences were included in an early release covering 550 to 800 HLA-typed donors. Among the roughly 400 genotyped donors, under 90% belonged to the genetic ancestry cluster associated with self-reported Caucasian donors. The study was designed to test whether signatures of past pathogen exposure could be identified by cataloging public T cell receptors. The study used immunosequencing to profile the T cell repertoires of approximately 640 subjects and linked those repertoires to cytomegalovirus serostatus. Besides the first cohort of under 700 subjects, a separate validation cohort made up of roughly 130 different subjects was used. The study combined high-throughput TCR immunosequencing, statistical association of individual TCRs with disease status, and machine learning to predict cytomegalovirus infection status. To study patterns of TCR occurrence, a later analysis re-analyzed previously published TCR beta repertoires from 666 donors and added high-resolution HLA genotyping. Rather than drawing on any new phenotypic data, the later analysis identified candidate immune exposures from TCR beta sequences and the way those sequences occurred across donors. An earlier analysis of more than 450 of the donors used high-throughput TCR beta sequencing to judge whether each TCR beta V gene segment behaved as functional or pseudogenic. Donor age, sex, ethnicity and CMV serostatus were collected together with the repertoire data. In a later genetic analysis, genome-wide SNP genotypes for about three fifths of the roughly 670 donors were used, and that subset was treated as a discovery cohort. All discovery cohort repertoires had been generated using a single sequencing platform. HLA typing included class I and class II loci at four-digit resolution. Typing coverage differed by locus: A, B, C, DRB1 and DQB1 were typed in roughly 629-630 donors, DQA1 in about 510, DPA1 in approximately 610, and DPB1 in just under 490. Because of strong linkage in the cohort, roughly 5 DR-DQ haplotypes were treated as single units for association and clustering. Among 350 to 400 genotyped donors of the cohort, an average of around 240,000 unique TCR beta nucleotide sequences were sequenced per donor, around 20% of them non-productive.

CDR1 SGHNT and CDR2 YYREEE are derived from the germline V gene (reference sequence). Trimming takes 4 bases off V and 5 bases off J; junction bases not matched to a gene: 5. Including cysteine and phenylalanine, the CDR3 has 15 amino acids. Of all the DNA, just the CDR3 is kept, 45 bases in frame from base 1. This clone was seen more than once but under ten times. Its antigen is still unknown. The sample holds no much larger clone one base away, and base qualities are not on file. The cohort consisted of approximately 690 healthy bone marrow donors. All cohort members were sampled while nominally healthy, although unrecorded immune exposures were likely present. The donor was CMV seropositive and belonged to the group of a few hundred seropositive cohort members. A peripheral blood sample was provided by each donor, and peripheral blood mononuclear cells were used for TCR beta sequencing. The Qiagen DNeasy Blood Extraction Kit was used to extract genomic DNA from the blood cell samples.

The receptor library was made with the immunoSEQ multiplex PCR assay. The multiplex PCR relied on a mix of 60 forward primers for TCR Vbeta segments and 13 reverse primers for TCR Jbeta segments. The CDR3 region of rearranged TCR beta genes was amplified from genomic DNA by a multiplex PCR assay. The amplified TCR beta libraries were sequenced on the Illumina HiSeq System as 87-base-pair reads. Per the authors' processing: A later analysis tallied around 87 million unique TCR beta chains across the 600 to 700 repertoires, and about 10 million of those chains were shared by two or more donors. Raw reads were error-corrected and collapsed into unique sequences by a nearest-neighbor algorithm in which closely related sequences were merged to remove PCR and sequencing errors. To assign V, D and J gene segments, CDR3 sequences were aligned to IMGT reference sequences. For a sequence to be retained, a match of at least six nucleotides to both a V gene segment and a J gene segment was required. Rearrangements were classified as productive when the CDR3 lacked stop codons and remained in frame with V and J, and all other rearrangements were classified as non-productive. Following IMGT convention, CDR3 was defined as the stretch from the second conserved V-encoded cysteine to the conserved J-encoded phenylalanine. Sequences without an unambiguous match to a single V gene segment were excluded from the earlier analysis of about 600 of the donors. In an earlier analysis of some 590 of the donors, V segments were called functional above 56.7% productive rearrangements and were called segregating when the between-donor standard deviation exceeded 5%. To diagnose cytomegalovirus status from the catalog of TCR beta chain sequences, a statistical classification framework was built. A later analysis assigned V and J genes by comparing TCR nucleotide sequences with IMGT/GENE-DB human TR gene sequences. Using the TCRdist pipeline, a later analysis assigned CDR3 sequences along with most-parsimonious VDJ recombination scenarios. In a later analysis, each TCR beta chain was defined by its CDR3 amino acid sequence together with its V-gene family, and reads without a unique V-gene family were excluded. To address suspected cross-contamination and a sequencing artifact, a later analysis removed several hundred highly shared, low-generation-probability nucleotide sequences. In a later analysis, a clonal expansion index for each public chain was calculated from normalized within-repertoire ranks of inferred template counts. In a later analysis, generation probabilities were computed using a VDJ recombination model fitted to out-of-frame rearrangements, and the results were checked against IGoR. A later analysis scored TCR-TCR, TCR-HLA and TCR-CMV co-occurrence with hypergeometric tests, applying a repertoire-size bias correction to TCR pairs. To estimate false discovery rates, a later analysis permuted the HLA or CMV assignments 20 times. In a later analysis, co-occurring TCRs were grouped with DBSCAN, and TCRdist sequence similarity was added when clustering was performed within HLA-allele-positive subsets. Co-occurrence clustering excluded repertoires with fewer than 30,000 or more than 120,000 public chains, plus five with anomalous nucleotide sharing. Imported from immuneACCESS, the table was reduced by TCRdb to in-frame sequences with V and J called. These copies leave out some clones; in studies compared against another copy, an unresolved V gene accounts for under half, and the cause of the remainder is not known. From that table come the V and J calls and clone size; the DNA was used to work out D and trimming. This sample gives roughly 190,000 clones in total; over 75% of them show up just once. The ten largest account for more than 8.5% of the sample.

General study outcomes and caveats: The classifier was reported to diagnose cytomegalovirus status with high specificity and sensitivity in both the original cohort and the validation cohort. Broadly in line with IMGT annotations, most TCR beta V segments showed up in productive rearrangements about 90% or about 30% of the time in an earlier analysis of 587 of the donors. A cluster of highly shared sequence variants was judged likely to represent a technical artifact of the sequencing pipeline. When HLA alleles, especially DR and DQ, strongly co-occurred, TCR associations were difficult to assign to individual alleles. In a later analysis, TCR association rates were found to vary across HLA loci, with the most associated TCRs seen for DRB1 alleles and the fewest for HLA-C alleles. The presence/absence analyses assumed that sequencing depth was roughly uniform across donors, and that assumption may not be true. A later analysis reported that several top co-occurrence clusters appeared linked to parvovirus B19, influenza, CMV and Epstein-Barr virus. In this cohort, only TCR beta chains were sequenced, and detectable features were limited by the absence of alpha or paired-chain data. For the cohort, immune exposure information was limited to CMV serostatus. In vitro tests confirmed that a few of the cytomegalovirus-associated TCR beta chains recognize cytomegalovirus antigens. In a later genetic analysis, a missense DCLRE1C variant was associated with V-gene and J-gene trimming of TCR beta chains, and the association was replicated in an independent cohort. A further reported finding was that TCR beta sequences accurately predicted the HLA-A and HLA-B alleles for most subjects in the first cohort. According to a later genetic analysis, donors in an Asian-associated ancestry cluster had fewer N-insertions in productive TCRs than the roughly 700-donor mean. According to a later analysis, most CMV-associated TCR beta chains appeared to be HLA-restricted, and the HLA associations seemed to be driven largely by CMV exposure. The earlier analysis of 587 of the donors excluded roughly 16 rarely observed V segments, including chromosome 9 orphons, because counts were too low. At a false discovery rate of 0.05, a later analysis linked 15,000 to 20,000 TCR beta sequences to specific HLA alleles. Most TCR sequences were seen in very few donors, while some public TCRs were found in many individuals. Some IMGT-functional V segments, including TRBV6-2 and TRBV6-3, could not be told apart with the 87-base-pair reads, so those segments were excluded. The authors suggested that the approach could potentially be extended to other disease states and immunological phenotypes. Correlated functional status among segregating V segments might be attributable to linkage disequilibrium, but an unknown experimental factor could not be ruled out. The study listed 150 to 200 TCR beta chains as associated with cytomegalovirus. A later analysis found that HLA-associated TCR beta chains were more clonally expanded and had lower generation probabilities than equally common non-associated chains. Because HLA typing was missing for some donors at each locus, association tests included only the typed subset.

The clonotype comes from a woman aged 45 to 65 in good health and CMV-seropositive. The material sequenced was PBMCs. The chain is assembled from TRBV5-4 and TRBJ2-2; TRBD1 aligns with 10 central bases. The DNA reads as follows: TGTGCCAGCAGCAGGGGGACAGGGGTGACCGGGGAGCTGTTTTTT. It specifies CASSRGTGVTGELFF.